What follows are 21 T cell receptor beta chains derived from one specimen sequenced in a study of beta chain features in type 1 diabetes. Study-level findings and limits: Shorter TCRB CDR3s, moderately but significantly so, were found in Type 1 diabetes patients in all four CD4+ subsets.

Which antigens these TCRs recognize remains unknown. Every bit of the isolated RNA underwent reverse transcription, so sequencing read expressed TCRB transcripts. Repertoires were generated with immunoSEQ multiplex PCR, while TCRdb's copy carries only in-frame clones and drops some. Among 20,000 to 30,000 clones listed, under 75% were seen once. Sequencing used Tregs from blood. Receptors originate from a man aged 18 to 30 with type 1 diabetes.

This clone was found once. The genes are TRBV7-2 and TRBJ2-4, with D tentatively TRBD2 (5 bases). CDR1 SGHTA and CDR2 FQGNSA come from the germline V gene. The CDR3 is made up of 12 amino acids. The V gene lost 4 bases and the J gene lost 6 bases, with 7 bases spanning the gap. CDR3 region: CASSSEGNIQYF. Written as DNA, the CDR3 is TGTGCCAGCAGCTCCGAGGGAAACATTCAGTACTTC.

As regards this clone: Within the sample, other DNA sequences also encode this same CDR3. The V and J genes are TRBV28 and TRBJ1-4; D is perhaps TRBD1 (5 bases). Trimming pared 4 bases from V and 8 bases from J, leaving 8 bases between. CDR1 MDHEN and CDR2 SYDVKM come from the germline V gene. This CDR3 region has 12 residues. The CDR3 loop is CASSWTSEKLFF. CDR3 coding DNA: TGTGCCAGCAGTTGGACAAGCGAAAAACTGTTTTTT.

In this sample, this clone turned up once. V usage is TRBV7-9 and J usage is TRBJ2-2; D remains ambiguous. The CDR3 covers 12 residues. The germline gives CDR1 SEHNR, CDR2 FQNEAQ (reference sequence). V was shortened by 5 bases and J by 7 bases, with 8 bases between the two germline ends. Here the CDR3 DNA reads TGTGCCAGCAGCCATTCCAACGGGGAGCTGTTTTTT. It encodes CASSHSNGELFF.

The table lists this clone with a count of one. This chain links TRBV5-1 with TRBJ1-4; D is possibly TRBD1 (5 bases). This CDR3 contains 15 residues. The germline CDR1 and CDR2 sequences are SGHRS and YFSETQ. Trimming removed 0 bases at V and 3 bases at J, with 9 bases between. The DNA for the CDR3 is TGCGCCAGCAGCTTGGGACAGCCTTCTAATGAAAAACTGTTTTTT. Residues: CASSLGQPSNEKLFF.

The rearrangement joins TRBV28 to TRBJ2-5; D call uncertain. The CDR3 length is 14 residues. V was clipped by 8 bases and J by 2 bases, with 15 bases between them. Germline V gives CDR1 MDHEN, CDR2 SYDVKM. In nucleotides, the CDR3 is TGTGCCAGCGGTGCCCCAAGCGTGCAAGAGACCCAGTACTTC. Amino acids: CASGAPSVQETQYF.

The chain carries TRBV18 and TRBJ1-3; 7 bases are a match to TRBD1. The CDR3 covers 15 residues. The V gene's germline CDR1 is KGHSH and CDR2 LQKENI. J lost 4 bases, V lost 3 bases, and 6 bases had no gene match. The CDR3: CASSPTGQGGNTIYF. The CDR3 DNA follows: TGTGCCAGCTCACCGACAGGGCAGGGAGGAAACACCATATATTTT.

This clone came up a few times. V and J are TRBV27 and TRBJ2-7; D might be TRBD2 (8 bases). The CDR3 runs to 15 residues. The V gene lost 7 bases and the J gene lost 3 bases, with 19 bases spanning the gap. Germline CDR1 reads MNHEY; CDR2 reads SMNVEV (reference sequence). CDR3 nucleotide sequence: TGTGCCAGCACCCGGGCGGGGGGACAGTTCTACGAGCAGTACTTC. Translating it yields CASTRAGGQFYEQYF.

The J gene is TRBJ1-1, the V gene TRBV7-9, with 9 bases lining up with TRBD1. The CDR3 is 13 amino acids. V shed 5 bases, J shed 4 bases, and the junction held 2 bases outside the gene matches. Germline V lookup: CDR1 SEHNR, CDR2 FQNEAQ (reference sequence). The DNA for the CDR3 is TGTGCCAGCAGCGGACAGGGGTTCACTGAAGCTTTCTTT. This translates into CASSGQGFTEAFF.

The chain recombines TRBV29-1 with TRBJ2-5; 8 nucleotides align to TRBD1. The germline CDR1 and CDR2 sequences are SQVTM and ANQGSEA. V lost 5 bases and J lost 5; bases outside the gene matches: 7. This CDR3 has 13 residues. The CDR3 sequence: CSVTGQVPETQYF. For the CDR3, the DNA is TGCAGCGTTACGGGACAGGTTCCGGAGACCCAGTACTTC.

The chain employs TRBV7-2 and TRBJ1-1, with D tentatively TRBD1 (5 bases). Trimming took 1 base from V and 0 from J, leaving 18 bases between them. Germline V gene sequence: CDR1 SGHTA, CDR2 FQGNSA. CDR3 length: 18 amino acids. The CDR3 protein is CASSLVGAGQGVNTEAFF. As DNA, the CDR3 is TGTGCCAGCAGCTTAGTAGGCGCGGGGCAGGGTGTGAACACTGAAGCTTTCTTT.

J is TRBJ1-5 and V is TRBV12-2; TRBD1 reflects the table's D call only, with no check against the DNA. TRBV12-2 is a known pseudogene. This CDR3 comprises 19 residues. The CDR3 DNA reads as TGTGCAAGTCGTTTAAAAACGGGACAGCCAACTTATAGCAATCAGCCCCAGCATTTT. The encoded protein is CASRLKTGQPTYSNQPQHF.

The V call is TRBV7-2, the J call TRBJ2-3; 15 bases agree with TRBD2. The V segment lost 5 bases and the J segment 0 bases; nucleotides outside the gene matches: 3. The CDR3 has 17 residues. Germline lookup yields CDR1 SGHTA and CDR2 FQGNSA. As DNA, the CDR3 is TGTGCCAGCAGCACCGGGACTAGCGGGGGGAGCACAGATACGCAGTATTTT. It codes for CASSTGTSGGSTDTQYF.

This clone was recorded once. For the CDR3, the DNA is TGTGCCAGCAGCATCTCCTACGAGCAGTACTTC. It codes for CASSISYEQYF. J is TRBJ2-7 and V is TRBV2; no clear D. Germline values: CDR1 SNHLY, CDR2 FYNNEI. V lost 6 bases to trimming and J lost 0 bases, with 3 bases between them. The CDR3 sequence is 11 residues long.

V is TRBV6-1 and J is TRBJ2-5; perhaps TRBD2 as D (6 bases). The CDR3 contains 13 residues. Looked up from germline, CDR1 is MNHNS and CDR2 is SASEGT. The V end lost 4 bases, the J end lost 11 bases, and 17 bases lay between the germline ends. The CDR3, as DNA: TGTGCCAGCAGTGGAGGACTACTCCGGGGGCAGTACTTC. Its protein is CASSGGLLRGQYF.

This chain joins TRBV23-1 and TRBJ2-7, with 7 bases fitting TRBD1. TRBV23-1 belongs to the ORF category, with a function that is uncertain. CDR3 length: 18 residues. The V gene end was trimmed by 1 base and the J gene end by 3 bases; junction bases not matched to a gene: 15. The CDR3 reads CASSQYWGSGQWVYEQYF. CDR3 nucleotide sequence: TGCGCCAGCAGTCAATATTGGGGGTCGGGACAGTGGGTCTACGAGCAGTACTTC.

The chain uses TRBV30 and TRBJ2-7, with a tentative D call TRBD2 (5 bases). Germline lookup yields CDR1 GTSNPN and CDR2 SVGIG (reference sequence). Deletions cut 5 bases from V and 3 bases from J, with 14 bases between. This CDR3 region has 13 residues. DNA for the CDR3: TGTGCCTGGGAGGACGGGGAAAACTACGAGCAGTACTTC. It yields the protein CAWEDGENYEQYF.

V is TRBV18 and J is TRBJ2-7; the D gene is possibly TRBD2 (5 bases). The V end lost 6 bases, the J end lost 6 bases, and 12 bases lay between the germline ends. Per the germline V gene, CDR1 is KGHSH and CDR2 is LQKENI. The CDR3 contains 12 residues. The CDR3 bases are TGTGCCAGCTCGGCGACTACGTCCGAGCAGTACTTC. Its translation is CASSATTSEQYF.

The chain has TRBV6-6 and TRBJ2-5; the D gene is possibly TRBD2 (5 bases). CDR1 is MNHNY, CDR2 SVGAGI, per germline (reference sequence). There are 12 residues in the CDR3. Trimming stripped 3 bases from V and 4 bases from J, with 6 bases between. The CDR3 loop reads CASSYRGETQYF. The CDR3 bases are TGTGCCAGCAGTTATCGGGGAGAGACCCAGTACTTC.

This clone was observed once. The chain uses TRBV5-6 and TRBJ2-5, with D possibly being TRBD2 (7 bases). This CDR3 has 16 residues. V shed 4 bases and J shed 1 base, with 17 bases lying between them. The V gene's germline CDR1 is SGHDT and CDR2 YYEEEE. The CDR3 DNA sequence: TGTGCCAGCAGCCATGGGGGGGGCAACCTCCAAGAGACCCAGTACTTC. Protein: CASSHGGGNLQETQYF.

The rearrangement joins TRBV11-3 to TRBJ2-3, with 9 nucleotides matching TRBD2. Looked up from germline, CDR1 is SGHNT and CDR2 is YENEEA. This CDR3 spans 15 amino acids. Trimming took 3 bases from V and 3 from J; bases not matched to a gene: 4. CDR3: CASSFSGRRTDTQYF. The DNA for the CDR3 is TGTGCCAGCAGCTTCAGCGGGAGGAGGACAGATACGCAGTATTTT.

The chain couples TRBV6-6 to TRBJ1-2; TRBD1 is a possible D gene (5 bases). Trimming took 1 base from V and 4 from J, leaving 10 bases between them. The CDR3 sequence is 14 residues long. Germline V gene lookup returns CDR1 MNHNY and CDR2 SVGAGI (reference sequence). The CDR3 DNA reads TGTGCCAGCAGTTACTTTGACAGAGGCTATGGCTACACCTTC. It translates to CASSYFDRGYGYTF.